One TCR beta chain is described in this entry. The target antigen is unknown. Data came from immunoSEQ multiplex PCR; TCRdb stores just in-frame clones and leaves some out. The table has approximately 790 clones, over 80% seen once; the top ten hold 15%. This sample stems from a study of primary melanoma T cells and metastatic recurrence. Whole-study context: Samples were primary melanomas of stage T2 to T4.

Study results and caveats: Progression-free survival prediction reportedly improved most when T-cell fraction, rather than another histopathological variable, joined tumor thickness. A tumor T-cell fraction above 20% appeared protective. The tumor T-cell fraction reportedly predicted progression-free survival independently of thickness, ulceration, mitotic rate and age.

The CDR3 is 18 amino acids. The germline V gene has CDR1 MNHGY and CDR2 SAAAGT. With V trimmed by 5 bases and J by 0 bases, 13 bases remained unmatched. The rearrangement links TRBV6-8 to TRBJ1-5, with 7 bases aligning to TRBD1. Sequences were obtained from melanoma tumor tissue. The sequence derives from a human donor with melanoma. The CDR3 loop is CASSPRKTGRNSNQPQHF. The DNA of the CDR3 is TGTGCCAGCAGTCCCCGAAAGACAGGGCGAAATAGCAATCAGCCCCAGCATTTT.